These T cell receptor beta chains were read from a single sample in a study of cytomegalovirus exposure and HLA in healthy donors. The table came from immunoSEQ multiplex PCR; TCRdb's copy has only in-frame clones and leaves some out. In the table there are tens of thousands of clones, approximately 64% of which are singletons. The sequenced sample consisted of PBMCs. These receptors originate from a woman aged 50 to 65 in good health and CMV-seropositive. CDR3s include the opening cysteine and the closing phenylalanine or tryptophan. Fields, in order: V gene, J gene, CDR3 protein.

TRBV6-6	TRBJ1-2	CATRGGALGGYTF
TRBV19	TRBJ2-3	CASSIVAADTQYF
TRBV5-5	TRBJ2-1	CASSFLPTGTSGGSYNEQFF
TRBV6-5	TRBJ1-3	CASSYSSAGAGNTIYF
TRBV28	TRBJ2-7	CASSNGGYEQYF
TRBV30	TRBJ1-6	CAWSGTLLTGAFSYNSPLHF
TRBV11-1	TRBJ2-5	CASSRLGGAEMYF
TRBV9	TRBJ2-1	CASSGGGPYNEQFF
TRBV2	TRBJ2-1	CASSESSSSYNEQFF
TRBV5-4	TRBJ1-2	CASSVPGIEVGYTF
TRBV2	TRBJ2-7	CASSPDYSYEQYF
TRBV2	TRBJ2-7	CASKGNTGEPEQYF
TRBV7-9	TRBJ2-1	CASSPTSGGAGEQFF
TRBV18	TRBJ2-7	CASSPGTGDAYAYEQYF
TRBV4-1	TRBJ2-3	CASSQGSTGSTDTQYF
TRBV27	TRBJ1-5	CASSFEGQPQHF
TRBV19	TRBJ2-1	CASSRTWTGSYNEQFF
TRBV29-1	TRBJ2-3	CSVESWTSGGAGDTQYF
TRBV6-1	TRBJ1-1	CASTPDRGTEAFF
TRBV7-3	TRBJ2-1	CASSFSRTSGGTDEQFF